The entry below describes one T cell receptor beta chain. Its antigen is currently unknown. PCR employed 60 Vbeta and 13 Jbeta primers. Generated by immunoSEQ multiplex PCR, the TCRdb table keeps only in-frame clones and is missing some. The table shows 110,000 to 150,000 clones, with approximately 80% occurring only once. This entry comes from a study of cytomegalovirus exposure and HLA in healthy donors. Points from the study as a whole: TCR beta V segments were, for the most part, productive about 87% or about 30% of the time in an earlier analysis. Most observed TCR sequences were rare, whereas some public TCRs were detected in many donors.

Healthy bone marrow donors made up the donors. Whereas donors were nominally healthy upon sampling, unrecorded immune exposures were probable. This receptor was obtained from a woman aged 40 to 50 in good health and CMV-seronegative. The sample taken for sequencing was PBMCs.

The CDR3 DNA follows: TGTGCCAGCAGCTACACAGGGTTCGCGTACGAGCAGTACTTC. Translated, it gives CASSYTGFAYEQYF. The chain carries TRBV7-2 and TRBJ2-7, with D perhaps matching TRBD1 (6 bases). Germline V lookup: CDR1 SGHTA, CDR2 FQGNSA. This CDR3 spans 14 amino acids. V lost 4 bases and J lost 4, with 14 bases in between.